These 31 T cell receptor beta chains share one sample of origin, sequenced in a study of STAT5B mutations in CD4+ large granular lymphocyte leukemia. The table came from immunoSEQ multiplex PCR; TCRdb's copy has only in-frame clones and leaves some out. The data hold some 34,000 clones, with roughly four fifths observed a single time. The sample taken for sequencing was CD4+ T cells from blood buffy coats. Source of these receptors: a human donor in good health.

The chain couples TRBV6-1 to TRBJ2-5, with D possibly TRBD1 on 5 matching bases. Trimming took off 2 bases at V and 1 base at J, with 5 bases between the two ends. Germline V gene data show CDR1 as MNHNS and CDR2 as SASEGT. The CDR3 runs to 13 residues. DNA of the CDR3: TGTGCCAGCAGTGAACAGGGCCAAGAGACCCAGTACTTC. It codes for CASSEQGQETQYF.

As DNA, the CDR3 is TGCGCCAGCAGCGCCGACGGATCGGGGGTTTACGAGCAGTACTTC. Residues: CASSADGSGVYEQYF. The V call is TRBV10-2, the J call TRBJ2-7; weak D call: TRBD2 (6 bases). CDR3 length: 15 amino acids. Germline CDR1 is WSHSY and CDR2 is SAAADI. V lost 6 bases, J lost 4 bases, and 19 bases lay in between.

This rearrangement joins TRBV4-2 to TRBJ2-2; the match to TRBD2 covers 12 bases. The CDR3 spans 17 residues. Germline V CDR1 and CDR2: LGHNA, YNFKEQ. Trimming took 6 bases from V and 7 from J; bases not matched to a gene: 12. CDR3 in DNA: TGTGCCAGCAGAACCACCTGGACTAGCGGGGTTCGCGGGGAGCTGTTTTTT. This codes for CASRTTWTSGVRGELFF.

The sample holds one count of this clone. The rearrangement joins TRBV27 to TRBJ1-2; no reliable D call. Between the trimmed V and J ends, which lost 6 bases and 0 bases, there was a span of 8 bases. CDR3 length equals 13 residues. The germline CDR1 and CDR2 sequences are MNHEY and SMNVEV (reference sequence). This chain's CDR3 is CASSPLSNYGYTF. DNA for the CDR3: TGTGCCAGCAGCCCACTATCTAACTATGGCTACACCTTC.

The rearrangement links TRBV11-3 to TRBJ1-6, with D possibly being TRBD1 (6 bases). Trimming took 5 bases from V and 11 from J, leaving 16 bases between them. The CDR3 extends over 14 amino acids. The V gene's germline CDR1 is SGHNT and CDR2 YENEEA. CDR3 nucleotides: TGTGCCAGCAGCCTGACATCAGGGGATACACCCCTCCACTTT. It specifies CASSLTSGDTPLHF. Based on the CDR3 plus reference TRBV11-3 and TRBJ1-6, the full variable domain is EAGVVQSPRYKIIEKKQPVAFWCNPISGHNTLYWYLQNLGQGPELLIRYENEEAVDDSQLPKDRFSAERLKGVDSTLKIQPAELGDSAVYLCASSLTSGDTPLHFGNGTRLTVT.

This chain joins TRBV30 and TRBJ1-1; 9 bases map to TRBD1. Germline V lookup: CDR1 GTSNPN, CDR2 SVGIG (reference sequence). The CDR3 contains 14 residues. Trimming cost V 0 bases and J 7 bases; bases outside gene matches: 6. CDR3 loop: CAWSVRRQGVEAFF. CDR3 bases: TGTGCCTGGAGTGTACGAAGACAGGGGGTTGAAGCTTTCTTT. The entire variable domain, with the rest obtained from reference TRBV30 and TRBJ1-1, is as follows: SQTIHQWPATLVQPVGSPLSLECTVEGTSNPNLYWYRQAAGRGLQLLFYSVGIGQISSEVPQNLSASRPQDRQFILSSKKLLLSDSGFYLCAWSVRRQGVEAFFGQGTRLTVV.

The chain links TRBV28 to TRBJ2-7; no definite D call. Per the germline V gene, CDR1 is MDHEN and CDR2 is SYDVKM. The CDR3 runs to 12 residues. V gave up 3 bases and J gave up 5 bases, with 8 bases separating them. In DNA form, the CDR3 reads TGTGCCAGCAGTTTGCTCAGGCACGAGCAGTACTTC. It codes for CASSLLRHEQYF.

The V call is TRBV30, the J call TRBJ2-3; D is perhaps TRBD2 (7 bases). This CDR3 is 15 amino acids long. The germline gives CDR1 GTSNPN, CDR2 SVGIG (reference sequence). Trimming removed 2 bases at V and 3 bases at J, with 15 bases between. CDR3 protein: CAWSLGGGGTDTQYF. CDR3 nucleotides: TGTGCCTGGAGTCTCGGCGGGGGCGGGACAGATACGCAGTATTTT.

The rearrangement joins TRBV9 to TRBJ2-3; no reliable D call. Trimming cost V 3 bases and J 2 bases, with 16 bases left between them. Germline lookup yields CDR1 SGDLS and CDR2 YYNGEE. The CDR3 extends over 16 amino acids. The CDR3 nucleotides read TGTGCCAGCAGCGCAGGCCCGCCGAGGACCACAGATACGCAGTATTTT. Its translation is CASSAGPPRTTDTQYF.

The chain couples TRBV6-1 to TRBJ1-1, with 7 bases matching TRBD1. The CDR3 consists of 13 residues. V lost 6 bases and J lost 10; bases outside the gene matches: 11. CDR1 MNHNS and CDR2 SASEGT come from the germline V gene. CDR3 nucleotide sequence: TGTGCCAGCAGGGGGACAGACTACTTCGGAGCTTTCTTT. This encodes CASRGTDYFGAFF.

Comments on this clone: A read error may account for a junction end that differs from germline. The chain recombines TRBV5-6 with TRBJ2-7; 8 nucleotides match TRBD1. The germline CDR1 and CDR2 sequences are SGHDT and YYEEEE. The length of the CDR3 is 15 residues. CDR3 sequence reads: CASTLDRAIIYEQYF. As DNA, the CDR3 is TGTGCCAGCACCTTGGACAGGGCAATTATCTACGAGCAGTACTTC.

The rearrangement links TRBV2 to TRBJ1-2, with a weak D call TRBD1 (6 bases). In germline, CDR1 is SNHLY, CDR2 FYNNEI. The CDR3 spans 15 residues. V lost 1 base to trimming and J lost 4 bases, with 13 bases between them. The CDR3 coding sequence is TGTGCCAGCAGTGAAGGCAGGACAGACATCTATGGCTACACCTTC. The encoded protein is CASSEGRTDIYGYTF.

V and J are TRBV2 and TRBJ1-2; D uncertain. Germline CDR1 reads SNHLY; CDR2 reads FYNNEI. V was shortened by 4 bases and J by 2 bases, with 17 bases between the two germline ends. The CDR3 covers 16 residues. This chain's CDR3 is CASSGIVGSGNYGYTF. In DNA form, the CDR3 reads TGTGCCAGCAGTGGTATAGTGGGATCGGGAAACTATGGCTACACCTTC.

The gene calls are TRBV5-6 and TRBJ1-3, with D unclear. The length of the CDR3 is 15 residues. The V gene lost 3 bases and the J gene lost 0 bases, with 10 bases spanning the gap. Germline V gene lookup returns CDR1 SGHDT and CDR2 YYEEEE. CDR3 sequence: CASSSPTYSGNTIYF. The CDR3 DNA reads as TGTGCCAGCAGCTCCCCTACCTACTCTGGAAACACCATATATTTT.

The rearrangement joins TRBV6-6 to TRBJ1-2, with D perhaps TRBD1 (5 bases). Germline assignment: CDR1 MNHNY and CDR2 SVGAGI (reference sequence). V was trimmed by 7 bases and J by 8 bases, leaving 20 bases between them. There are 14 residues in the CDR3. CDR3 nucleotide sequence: TGTGCCAGCACCCAGGGTACACAGATCGGAGGCTACACCTTC. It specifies CASTQGTQIGGYTF.

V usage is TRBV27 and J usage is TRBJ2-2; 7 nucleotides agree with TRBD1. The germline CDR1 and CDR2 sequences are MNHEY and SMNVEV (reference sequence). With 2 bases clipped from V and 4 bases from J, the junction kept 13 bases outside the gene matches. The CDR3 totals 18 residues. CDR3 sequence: CASSLRSGTVFSTGELFF. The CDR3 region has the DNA TGTGCCAGCAGTTTAAGAAGTGGGACAGTCTTTTCCACCGGGGAGCTGTTTTTT.

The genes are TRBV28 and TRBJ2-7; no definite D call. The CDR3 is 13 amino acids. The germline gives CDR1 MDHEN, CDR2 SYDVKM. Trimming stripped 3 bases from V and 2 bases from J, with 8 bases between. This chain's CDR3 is CASSFNVPYEQYF. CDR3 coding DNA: TGTGCCAGCAGTTTTAACGTACCCTACGAGCAGTACTTC.

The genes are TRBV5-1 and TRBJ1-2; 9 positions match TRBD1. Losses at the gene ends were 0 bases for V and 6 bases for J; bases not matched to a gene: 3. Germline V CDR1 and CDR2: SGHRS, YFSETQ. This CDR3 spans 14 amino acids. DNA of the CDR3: TGCGCCAGCAGCTTGGGGGACAGGGCTAATGGCTACACCTTC. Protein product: CASSLGDRANGYTF.

The DNA for the CDR3 is TGCGCCAGCAGCCAAGATCCCAGCGGAGGAGAGCAGTTCTTC. This gives the protein CASSQDPSGGEQFF. The gene calls are TRBV4-1 and TRBJ2-1, with D tentatively TRBD2 (5 bases). Germline loops: CDR1 MGHRA, CDR2 YSYEKL. Deletions cut 0 bases from V and 10 bases from J, with 13 bases between. The CDR3 length is 14 residues.

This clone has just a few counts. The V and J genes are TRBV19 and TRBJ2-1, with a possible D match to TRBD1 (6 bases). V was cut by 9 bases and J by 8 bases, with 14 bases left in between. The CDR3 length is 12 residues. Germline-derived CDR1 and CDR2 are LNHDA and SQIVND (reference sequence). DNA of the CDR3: TGTGCCAGCAGGGGTGACGTCGATGAGCAGTTCTTC. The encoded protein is CASRGDVDEQFF.

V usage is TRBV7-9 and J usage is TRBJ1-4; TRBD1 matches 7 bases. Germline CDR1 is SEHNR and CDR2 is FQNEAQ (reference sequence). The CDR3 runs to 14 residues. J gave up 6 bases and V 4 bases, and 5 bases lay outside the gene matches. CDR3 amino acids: CASSSDREHEKLFF. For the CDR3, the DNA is TGTGCCAGCAGCTCCGACAGGGAGCATGAAAAACTGTTTTTT.

The CDR3 nucleotides are TGTGCCAGCAGCCGGTACAGGGGCCGAGCCTACGAGCAGTACTTC. Its translation: CASSRYRGRAYEQYF. The V call is TRBV7-8, the J call TRBJ2-7; 7 nucleotides line up with TRBD1. The ends lost 5 bases at V and 2 bases at J; junction bases unmatched: 9. Germline V gene lookup returns CDR1 SGHVS and CDR2 FQNEAQ. The CDR3 has 15 residues.

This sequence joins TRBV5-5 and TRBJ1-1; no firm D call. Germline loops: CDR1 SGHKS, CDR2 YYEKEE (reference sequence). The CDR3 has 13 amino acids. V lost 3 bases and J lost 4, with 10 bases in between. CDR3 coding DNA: TGTGCCAGCAGCTCCGGTGGACGCACTGAAGCTTTCTTT. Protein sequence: CASSSGGRTEAFF.

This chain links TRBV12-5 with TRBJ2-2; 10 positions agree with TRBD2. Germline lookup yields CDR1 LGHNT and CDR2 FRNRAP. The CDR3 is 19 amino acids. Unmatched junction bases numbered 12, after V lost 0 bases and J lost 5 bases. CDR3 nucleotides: TGTGCTAGTGGTTTGGTTTACTCCAGGCTAGCGGGAGTAACCGGGGAGCTGTTTTTT. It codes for CASGLVYSRLAGVTGELFF.

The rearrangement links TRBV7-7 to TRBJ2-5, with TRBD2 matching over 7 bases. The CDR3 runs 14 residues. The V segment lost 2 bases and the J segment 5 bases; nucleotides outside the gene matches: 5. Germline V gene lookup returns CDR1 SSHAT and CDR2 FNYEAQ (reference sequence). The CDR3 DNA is TGTGCCAGCAGCTTAAACACCGGGGGGGAGACCCAGTACTTC. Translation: CASSLNTGGETQYF.

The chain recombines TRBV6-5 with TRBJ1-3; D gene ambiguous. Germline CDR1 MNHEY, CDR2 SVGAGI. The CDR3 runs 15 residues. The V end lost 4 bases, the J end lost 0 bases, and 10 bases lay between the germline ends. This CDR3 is CASSFEGPSGNTIYF. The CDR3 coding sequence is TGTGCCAGCAGTTTTGAGGGCCCCTCTGGAAACACCATATATTTT.

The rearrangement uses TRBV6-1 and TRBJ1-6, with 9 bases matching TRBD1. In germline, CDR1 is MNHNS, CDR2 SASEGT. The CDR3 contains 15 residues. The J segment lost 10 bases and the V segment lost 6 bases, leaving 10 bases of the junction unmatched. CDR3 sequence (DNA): TGTGCCAGCAGCTCCGGGACAGGGTTATACTCACCCCTCCACTTT. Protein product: CASSSGTGLYSPLHF.

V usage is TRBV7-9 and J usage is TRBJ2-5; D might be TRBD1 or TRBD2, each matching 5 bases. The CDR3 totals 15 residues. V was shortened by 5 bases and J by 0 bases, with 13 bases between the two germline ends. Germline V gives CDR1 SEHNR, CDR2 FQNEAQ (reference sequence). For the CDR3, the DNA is TGTGCCAGCAGCCCGGGACCGAAGTACCAAGAGACCCAGTACTTC. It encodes CASSPGPKYQETQYF.

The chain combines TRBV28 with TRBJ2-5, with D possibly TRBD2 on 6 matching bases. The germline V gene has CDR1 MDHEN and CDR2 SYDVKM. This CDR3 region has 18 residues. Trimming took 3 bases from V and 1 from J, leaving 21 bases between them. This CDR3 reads CASSFSPGLGGFQETQYF. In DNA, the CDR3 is TGTGCCAGCAGTTTTTCTCCAGGCCTCGGAGGGTTCCAAGAGACCCAGTACTTC.

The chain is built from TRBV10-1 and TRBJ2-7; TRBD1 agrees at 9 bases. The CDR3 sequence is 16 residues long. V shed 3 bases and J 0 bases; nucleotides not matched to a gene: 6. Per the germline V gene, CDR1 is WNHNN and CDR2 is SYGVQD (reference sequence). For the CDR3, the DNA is TGCGCCAGCAGTGAACACAGACAGGGGGTCTCCTACGAGCAGTACTTC. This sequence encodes CASSEHRQGVSYEQYF.

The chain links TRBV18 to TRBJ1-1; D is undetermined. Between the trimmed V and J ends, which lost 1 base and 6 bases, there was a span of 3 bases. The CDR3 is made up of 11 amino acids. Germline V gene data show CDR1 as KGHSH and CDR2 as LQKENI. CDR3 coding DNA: TGTGCCAGCTCACCACAGGCTGAAGCTTTCTTT. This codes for CASSPQAEAFF.